The 12 T cell receptor beta chains reported below all come from one sample, sequenced in a study of blood T cell repertoires in COVID-19. Clones were sequenced by immunoSEQ multiplex PCR, and TCRdb holds only the in-frame ones, with some missing. Here the sample spans about 170,000 clones, under 90% being singletons. Sequenced material: PBMCs or T cells enriched from blood (not recorded which). Every receptor here comes from a man in his forties or fifties who had recovered from COVID-19.

The V gene is TRBV7-9, the J gene TRBJ1-2; tentatively, D is TRBD1 (5 bases). V was shortened by 3 bases and J by 6 bases, with 11 bases between the two germline ends. Germline-derived CDR1 and CDR2 are SEHNR and FQNEAQ (reference sequence). The CDR3 is made up of 13 amino acids. DNA of the CDR3: TGTGCCAGCAGCTTTTCAGGGTATGATGGCTACACCTTC. Its protein product is CASSFSGYDGYTF.

J is TRBJ2-2 and V is TRBV11-3; D is ambiguous. The V gene's germline CDR1 is SGHNT and CDR2 YENEEA. The CDR3 loop spans 13 amino acids. Trimming removed 3 bases at V and 6 bases at J, with 8 bases between. CDR3 sequence: CASSLAEPGELFF. Written as DNA, the CDR3 is TGTGCCAGCAGCTTGGCGGAACCCGGGGAGCTGTTTTTT.

This clone was found many times. V is TRBV2 and J is TRBJ2-7; 14 nucleotides match TRBD2. Unmatched junction bases numbered 0, after V lost 1 base and J lost 4 bases. Germline-derived CDR1 and CDR2 are SNHLY and FYNNEI. There are 15 residues in the CDR3. The CDR3 reads CASSEGTSGGYEQYF. CDR3 coding DNA: TGTGCCAGCAGTGAAGGGACTAGCGGGGGGTACGAGCAGTACTTC.

This clone was seen a handful of times. The rearrangement uses TRBV29-1 and TRBJ2-7; the D gene is possibly TRBD2 (5 bases). The germline gives CDR1 SQVTM, CDR2 ANQGSEA. The CDR3 is 15 amino acids. Trimming left V 0 bases short and J 4 bases short, with 16 bases between. CDR3 in DNA: TGCAGCGTTGAAGATCCGGGGATAGGTCGGTACGAGCAGTACTTC. Protein sequence: CSVEDPGIGRYEQYF.

The chain links TRBV5-5 to TRBJ1-2; D remains ambiguous. Trimming stripped 5 bases from V and 0 bases from J, with 5 bases between. Germline lookup yields CDR1 SGHKS and CDR2 YYEKEE (reference sequence). There are 12 residues in the CDR3. CDR3 region: CASRVANYGYTF. The DNA of the CDR3 is TGTGCCAGCAGAGTAGCTAACTATGGCTACACCTTC.

This chain joins TRBV19 and TRBJ1-2; tentative D call: TRBD1 (6 bases). V was trimmed by 2 bases and J by 2 bases, leaving 15 bases between them. Germline V gene lookup returns CDR1 LNHDA and CDR2 SQIVND (reference sequence). CDR3 size: 16 residues. The CDR3 is CASSIIGQRINYGYTF. The CDR3 coding sequence is TGTGCCAGTAGTATAATTGGACAGCGGATAAACTATGGCTACACCTTC.

The V gene is TRBV27, the J gene TRBJ2-5; TRBD1 might be the D (5 bases). The CDR3 has 16 residues. The V and J ends lost 5 bases and 0 bases respectively, with 16 bases between them. Germline lookup yields CDR1 MNHEY and CDR2 SMNVEV (reference sequence). CDR3 sequence (DNA): TGTGCCAGCAGTCCCACTTGGACACCTAACCAAGAGACCCAGTACTTC. Residues: CASSPTWTPNQETQYF.

The CDR3 here is CASSQGSDAYEQYF. CDR3 in DNA: TGTGCCAGCAGCCAAGGCAGCGACGCCTACGAGCAGTACTTC. This chain links TRBV3-1 (or the pseudogene TRBV3-2) with TRBJ2-7; no reliable D call. Trimming took off 1 base at V and 2 bases at J, with 9 bases between the two ends. CDR1 LGHDT and CDR2 YNNKEL come from the germline V gene (reference sequence). The CDR3 contains 14 residues.

This chain links TRBV7-2 with TRBJ2-5; TRBD2 matches 8 bases. The CDR3 extends over 15 amino acids. The germline gives CDR1 SGHTA, CDR2 FQGNSA. V gave up 2 bases and J gave up 2 bases; unmatched junction bases: 4. The DNA of the CDR3 is TGTGCCAGCAGCTTAATGGGACTAGTTCAAGAGACCCAGTACTTC. Its translation: CASSLMGLVQETQYF. Full variable domain (remainder filled in from reference TRBV7-2 and TRBJ2-5): GAGVSQSPSNKVTEKGKDVELRCDPISGHTALYWYRQSLGQGLEFLIYFQGNSAPDKSGLPSDRFSAERTGGSVSTLTIQRTQQEDSAVYLCASSLMGLVQETQYFGPGTRLLVL.

In regard to this clone: Within the sample, other DNA sequences also encode this same CDR3. The chain employs TRBV27 and TRBJ1-5, with D possibly TRBD1 on 6 matching bases. Trimming left V 6 bases short and J 2 bases short, with 14 bases between. CDR1 MNHEY and CDR2 SMNVEV come from the germline V gene (reference sequence). The CDR3 covers 15 residues. CDR3 amino acids: CASRQTGTRNQPQHF. The DNA of the CDR3 is TGTGCCAGCAGACAAACTGGGACACGCAATCAGCCCCAGCATTTT.

The chain employs TRBV6-6 and TRBJ1-6; D may be TRBD1 (6 bases). The CDR3 sequence is 16 residues long. The germline gives CDR1 MNHNY, CDR2 SVGAGI (reference sequence). The V end was cut by 2 bases, the J end by 1 base, with 9 bases between. CDR3 nucleotide sequence: TGTGCCAGCAGTTACGTCCAGGGGTCCTATAATTCACCCCTCCACTTT. This codes for CASSYVQGSYNSPLHF.

This clone was detected only once. The V and J genes are TRBV19 and TRBJ1-1, with 10 nucleotides matching TRBD1. J lost 0 bases, V lost 7 bases, and 11 bases had no gene match. The length of the CDR3 is 17 residues. From germline, CDR1 is LNHDA and CDR2 SQIVND (reference sequence). CDR3: CASTMSLGQGMNTEAFF. Here the CDR3 DNA reads TGTGCCAGTACCATGTCCTTGGGACAGGGGATGAACACTGAAGCTTTCTTT.